A selection of T cell receptor beta chains follows, all from one sample in a study of T cell responses to AZD1222 COVID-19 vaccine. Produced via immunoSEQ multiplex PCR; TCRdb's table is partial and in-frame only. The data hold around 70,000 clones, with 87% observed a single time. Sequences were derived from peripheral blood, sampled 28 days after the second AZD1222 dose. Source of these receptors: an adult who received the AZD1222 COVID-19 vaccine. Both conserved end residues are part of each CDR3. Each record gives: CDR3 DNA, CDR3 protein, J gene, D gene, V gene, clone size. The D gene is left open where the match is weak. Not every row has a clone size; where given, it reads once, few, many or a size class.

TGTGCCAGCGCCCCGAGTGGGGGGGCTAGAGGGGAAAAACTGTTTTTT CASAPSGGARGEKLFF TRBJ1-4 . TRBV5-4 .
TGTGCCAGCAGCGTAGGAGGGACAGCCTCCTTTCTCGGGGAGCAGTACTTC CASSVGGTASFLGEQYF TRBJ2-7 TRBD1 TRBV9 .
TGTGCCAGCAGCTTGGGGCTAGCGGACTACAATGAGCAGTTCTTC CASSLGLADYNEQFF TRBJ2-1 TRBD2 TRBV9 .
TGTGCCAGCAGCTTGTTCAGGGGCCGCGTAGGTGGCTACACCTTC CASSLFRGRVGGYTF TRBJ1-2 . TRBV5-6 .
TGTGCCAGCAGTTACTCAGGAGGGGACAGGGGGTACGAGCAGTACTTC CASSYSGGDRGYEQYF TRBJ2-7 TRBD1 TRBV6-2/TRBV6-3 .
TGTGCCAGCAGGCTAGCGACCGGGGAGCTGTTTTTT CASRLATGELFF TRBJ2-2 . TRBV12-3/TRBV12-4 .
TGTGCCAGCAGTCCTAGGACAGGGTGGGCCCAGTACTTC CASSPRTGWAQYF TRBJ2-5 TRBD1 TRBV12-3/TRBV12-4 .
TGTGCCAGCAGCTTTTACAGGGATTCAACTAATGAAAAACTGTTTTTT CASSFYRDSTNEKLFF TRBJ1-4 . TRBV11-2 few
TGTGCCAGCAGCGCAGGGCATAGCAATCAGCCCCAGCATTTT CASSAGHSNQPQHF TRBJ1-5 . TRBV3-1/TRBV3-2 .
TGTGCCAGCAGCTTCACTTTGCTCGGGGAGCTGTTTTTT CASSFTLLGELFF TRBJ2-2 . TRBV7-9 .
TGTGCCACCAGCAGGGACAGGGTCGTCACCGGGGAGCTGTTTTTT CATSRDRVVTGELFF TRBJ2-2 TRBD1 TRBV15 .
TGTGCCAGCAGTTACCGGCGGGAGGGCCGTCAAGAGCAGTTCTTC CASSYRREGRQEQFF TRBJ2-1 TRBD2 TRBV6-5 .
TGTGCCAGCATCCCCGGACAGGGCTTCTATGGCTACACCTTC CASIPGQGFYGYTF TRBJ1-2 TRBD1 TRBV6-5 .
TGCGCCAGCAGCCAAGACAACGGGTACTCCTACAATGAGCAGTTCTTC CASSQDNGYSYNEQFF TRBJ2-1 . TRBV4-1 .
TGTGCCAGCAGGGAACACACGGACGGCGGCTACACCTTC CASREHTDGGYTF TRBJ1-2 . TRBV7-9 .
TGTGCCAGTAGTATTAAGGAGGGAGGCGAGCAGTACTTC CASSIKEGGEQYF TRBJ2-7 . TRBV19 .
TGTGCCAGCAGTGTACAGGGTACCGGAGTTCCCGGAAACACCATATATTTT CASSVQGTGVPGNTIYF TRBJ1-3 . TRBV6-1 once
TGTGCCAGCAGCGTAGGGGCGGTTGATCGGGGCCGTGGAGAGACCCAGTACTTC CASSVGAVDRGRGETQYF TRBJ2-5 . TRBV9 .
TGCGCCAGCAGCCAAGAGCCTATCGGGACAGGGATTCCCGGGGGGAAACTGTTTTTT CASSQEPIGTGIPGGKLFF TRBJ1-4 TRBD1 TRBV4-1 .
TGTGCCAGCAGTGGGTGGACAGGTATCTACGAGCAGTACTTC CASSGWTGIYEQYF TRBJ2-7 TRBD1 TRBV25-1 .
TGTGCCAGCAGTTACTCGGGGGTGAGGAACTATGGCTACACCTTC CASSYSGVRNYGYTF TRBJ1-2 . TRBV6-5 .
TGTGCCAGCAGTGAGAGTTACTATGGCTACACCTTC CASSESYYGYTF TRBJ1-2 . TRBV25-1 .
TGTGCCAGCAGTCCCCTTGACAGGGGGCTTGCAACTAATGAAAAACTGTTTTTT CASSPLDRGLATNEKLFF TRBJ1-4 TRBD1 TRBV9 .
TGTGCCAGCAGTAATTTATATACCAAACCGGGACAGGGGTCCTATGGCTACACCTTC CASSNLYTKPGQGSYGYTF TRBJ1-2 TRBD1 TRBV6-4 few
TGCAGCGCCCCCGGCCTGAACACTGAAGCTTTCTTT CSAPGLNTEAFF TRBJ1-1 . TRBV29-1 .
TGCGCCAGCAGCCAAGGGACCGATGATAATTCACCCCTCCACTTT CASSQGTDDNSPLHF TRBJ1-6 . TRBV4-1 .
TGCAGCGTTGAAGATCACAGCGGATCCTACGAGCAGTACTTC CSVEDHSGSYEQYF TRBJ2-7 . TRBV29-1 .
TGTGCCAGCAGCTATCCGAACAGAGGAGACACCATATATTTT CASSYPNRGDTIYF TRBJ1-3 . TRBV5-6 few
TGTGCCAGCAGCTTTGCACAGGGGCCCTCTGAAGCTTTCTTT CASSFAQGPSEAFF TRBJ1-1 TRBD1 TRBV5-6 .
TGTGCCAGCAGCCAAGGAGCAGGGAATGAGCAGTTCTTC CASSQGAGNEQFF TRBJ2-1 . TRBV3-1/TRBV3-2 .
TGTGCCAGCTCACCCCGACAGGTCGAGAACACTGAAGCTTTCTTT CASSPRQVENTEAFF TRBJ1-1 . TRBV18 once
TGTGCCAGCAGCCCCATTGGCGGGAGCACAGATACGCAGTATTTT CASSPIGGSTDTQYF TRBJ2-3 . TRBV7-3 .
TGCGCCAGCAGCCAACTTACAGCCAGCTCGGGCGGAAACACCATATATTTT CASSQLTASSGGNTIYF TRBJ1-3 . TRBV4-1 .
TGTGCCAGCAGCTTAGGGACAGGGCTAGGCACAGATACGCAGTATTTT CASSLGTGLGTDTQYF TRBJ2-3 TRBD1 TRBV7-2 once
TGTGCCATACGAGTCGGGACAGACACAGATACGCAGTATTTT CAIRVGTDTDTQYF TRBJ2-3 TRBD1 TRBV2 .
TGTGCCAGCAGTATCCAGGGATACACCATATATTTT CASSIQGYTIYF TRBJ1-3 . TRBV6-5 .
TGTGCCAGCCGCGAGGGCCCAATTACCGGGGAGCTGTTTTTT CASREGPITGELFF TRBJ2-2 . TRBV7-2 .
TGTGCCAGCAGCCAAGTGGGGGGGGGAGTTATTAATGAAAAACTGTTTTTT CASSQVGGGVINEKLFF TRBJ1-4 . TRBV4-2 .
TGTGCCAGTAGTATAAGTGCTAGCAATCAGCCCCAGCATTTT CASSISASNQPQHF TRBJ1-5 . TRBV19 .
TGTGCCAGCGCGGGCCAGGGAACGAATTCACCCCTCCACTTT CASAGQGTNSPLHF TRBJ1-6 . TRBV7-9 .
TGTGCCAGCCGACAGAGTCATTGGACAGGACAGAATAATTCACCCCTCCACTTT CASRQSHWTGQNNSPLHF TRBJ1-6 TRBD1 TRBV19 .
TGTGCCAGCAGTTTTGGGAGACAATTGAGGGTATATTTT CASSFGRQLRVYF TRBJ1-3 . TRBV12-3/TRBV12-4 .
TGCGCCAGCAGCTTGGGACTAGCGGGGATTACCTACAATGAGCAGTTCTTC CASSLGLAGITYNEQFF TRBJ2-1 TRBD2 TRBV5-1 .
TGTGCCAGCAGCGTGACCCGGGCTACCTACAATGAGCAGTTCTTC CASSVTRATYNEQFF TRBJ2-1 . TRBV7-3 .
TGTGCCAGCAGCTACCTAGCGGCTAACACCGGGGAGCTGTTTTTT CASSYLAANTGELFF TRBJ2-2 TRBD2 TRBV7-2 .
TGTGCCAGCAGCGTAAGGGACTCCCCCGCCGAGCAGTACTTC CASSVRDSPAEQYF TRBJ2-7 . TRBV7-8 .
TGTGCCAGCTCACCACCGGGGAGGGACTATGGCTACACCTTC CASSPPGRDYGYTF TRBJ1-2 . TRBV18 .
TGTGCCAGCAGCGTGAAAGCTTGGGGCAATGAGCAGTTCTTC CASSVKAWGNEQFF TRBJ2-1 . TRBV9 .
TGCGCCAGCAGCTTGTTAGCGACCAACAACAATGAGCAGTTCTTC CASSLLATNNNEQFF TRBJ2-1 . TRBV5-1 .
TGTGCTAGCAGCTTTTATCGAGGAGAGACCCAGTACTTC CASSFYRGETQYF TRBJ2-5 . TRBV7-7 .
TGTGCCAGCAGTCTAGTTGAGGGGACCCAGTACTTC CASSLVEGTQYF TRBJ2-5 . TRBV11-2 .